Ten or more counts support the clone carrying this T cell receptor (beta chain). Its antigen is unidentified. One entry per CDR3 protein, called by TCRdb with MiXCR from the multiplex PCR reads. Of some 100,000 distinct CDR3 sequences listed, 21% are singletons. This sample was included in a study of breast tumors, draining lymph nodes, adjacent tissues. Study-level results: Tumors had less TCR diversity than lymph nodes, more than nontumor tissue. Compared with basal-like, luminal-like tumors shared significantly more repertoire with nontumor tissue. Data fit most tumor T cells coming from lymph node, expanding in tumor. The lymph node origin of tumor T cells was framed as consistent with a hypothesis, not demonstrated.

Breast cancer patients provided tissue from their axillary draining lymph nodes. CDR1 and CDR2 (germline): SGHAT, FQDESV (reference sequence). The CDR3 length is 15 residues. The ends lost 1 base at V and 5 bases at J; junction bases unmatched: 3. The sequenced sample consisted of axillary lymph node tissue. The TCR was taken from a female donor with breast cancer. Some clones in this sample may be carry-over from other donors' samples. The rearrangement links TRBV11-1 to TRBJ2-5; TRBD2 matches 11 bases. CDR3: CASSLGLAGLETQYF. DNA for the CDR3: TGTGCCAGCAGCTTAGGACTAGCGGGGCTGGAGACCCAGTACTTC.